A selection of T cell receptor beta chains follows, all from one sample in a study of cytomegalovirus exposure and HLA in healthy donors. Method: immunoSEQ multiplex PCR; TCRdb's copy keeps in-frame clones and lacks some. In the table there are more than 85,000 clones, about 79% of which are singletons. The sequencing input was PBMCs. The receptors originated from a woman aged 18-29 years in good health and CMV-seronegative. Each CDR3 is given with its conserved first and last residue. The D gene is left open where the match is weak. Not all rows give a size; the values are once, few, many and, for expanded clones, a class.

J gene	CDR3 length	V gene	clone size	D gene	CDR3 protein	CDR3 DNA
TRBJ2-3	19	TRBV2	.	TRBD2	CASEGRSGLAGTSTDTQYF	TGTGCCAGCGAGGGCCGATCGGGACTAGCGGGGACTAGCACAGATACGCAGTATTTT
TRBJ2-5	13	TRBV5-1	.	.	CASSLLGEETQYF	TGCGCCAGCAGCTTGTTAGGGGAAGAGACCCAGTACTTC
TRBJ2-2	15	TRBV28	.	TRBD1	CASSSGQGDTGELFF	TGTGCCAGCAGTTCAGGACAGGGGGACACCGGGGAGCTGTTTTTT
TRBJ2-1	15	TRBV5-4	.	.	CASSGSSSSYNEQFF	TGTGCCAGCAGCGGGAGCAGTAGCTCCTACAATGAGCAGTTCTTC
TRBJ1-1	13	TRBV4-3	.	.	CASIGTSNTEAFF	TGCGCCAGCATCGGGACATCGAACACTGAAGCTTTCTTT
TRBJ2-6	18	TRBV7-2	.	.	CASSFRQANRSGANVLTF	TGTGCCAGCAGCTTTCGACAGGCCAATCGCTCTGGGGCCAACGTCCTGACTTTC
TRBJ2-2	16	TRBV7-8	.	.	CASSQEDGSWVGELFF	TGTGCCAGCAGCCAGGAGGACGGGTCTTGGGTCGGGGAGCTGTTTTTT
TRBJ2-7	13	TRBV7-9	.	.	CASSLGLAYEQYF	TGTGCCAGCAGCTTAGGGTTAGCCTACGAGCAGTACTTC
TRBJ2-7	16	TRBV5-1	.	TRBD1	CASSPGTDYSDYEQYF	TGCGCCAGCAGCCCCGGGACAGACTACTCCGACTACGAGCAGTACTTC
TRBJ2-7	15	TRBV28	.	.	CASSLVAGPSYEQYF	TGTGCCAGCAGTTTAGTGGCAGGCCCGTCATACGAGCAGTACTTC
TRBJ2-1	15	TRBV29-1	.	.	CSVPTRDNPYNEQFF	TGCAGCGTTCCCACGCGGGATAATCCCTACAATGAGCAGTTCTTC
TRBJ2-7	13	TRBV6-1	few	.	CASSEEPHKEQYF	TGTGCCAGCAGTGAAGAACCACACAAGGAGCAGTACTTC
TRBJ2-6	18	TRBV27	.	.	CASSSRLPGVPGANVLTF	TGTGCCAGCAGTTCCCGCCTCCCGGGGGTACCTGGGGCCAACGTCCTGACTTTC
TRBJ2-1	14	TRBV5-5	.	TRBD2	CASSREGLADEQFF	TGTGCCAGCAGCAGGGAGGGGCTAGCGGATGAGCAGTTCTTC
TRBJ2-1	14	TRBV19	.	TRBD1	CASSMGQGDNEQFF	TGTGCCAGTAGTATGGGACAGGGTGACAATGAGCAGTTCTTC
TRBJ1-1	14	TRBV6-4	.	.	CASSDGGPTSEAFF	TGTGCCAGCAGTGATGGGGGCCCCACGTCTGAAGCTTTCTTT
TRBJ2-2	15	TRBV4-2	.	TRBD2	CASSPPERESGELFF	TGTGCCAGCAGCCCTCCGGAGCGGGAGTCCGGGGAGCTGTTTTTT
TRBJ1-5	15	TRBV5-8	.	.	CASSLVRAGNQPQHF	TGTGCCAGCAGCTTGGTCAGGGCTGGCAATCAGCCCCAGCATTTT
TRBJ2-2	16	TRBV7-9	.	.	CASSPQGHSNTGELFF	TGTGCCAGCAGCCCCCAGGGGCATTCAAACACCGGGGAGCTGTTTTTT
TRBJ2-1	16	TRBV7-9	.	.	CASSPRGLMVYNEQFF	TGTGCCAGCAGCCCTCGAGGCCTAATGGTCTACAATGAGCAGTTCTTC
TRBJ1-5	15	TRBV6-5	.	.	CASSTGTPINQPQHF	TGTGCCAGTTCGACCGGGACTCCAATCAATCAGCCCCAGCATTTT
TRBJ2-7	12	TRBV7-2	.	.	CASSPEGGLKYF	TGTGCCAGCAGCCCCGAGGGGGGACTAAAGTACTTC
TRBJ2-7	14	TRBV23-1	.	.	CASSPCFFPYEQYF	TGCGCCAGCAGCCCATGTTTTTTTCCCTACGAGCAGTACTTC
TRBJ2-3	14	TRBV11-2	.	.	CASSLSQGGNTQYF	TGTGCCAGCAGCCTATCACAGGGAGGGAATACGCAGTATTTT
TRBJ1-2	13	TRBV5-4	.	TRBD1	CASSYGQGYGYTF	TGTGCCAGCAGCTACGGACAGGGGTATGGCTACACCTTC
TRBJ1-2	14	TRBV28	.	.	CASSLDSGLYGYTF	TGTGCCAGCAGTTTGGACAGCGGCTTATATGGCTACACCTTC
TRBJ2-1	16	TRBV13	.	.	CASSDLAVGSYNEQFF	TGTGCCAGCAGCGACCTAGCAGTAGGTTCCTATAATGAGCAGTTCTTC
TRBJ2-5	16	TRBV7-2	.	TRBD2	CASSLLGQAPGGSQYF	TGTGCCAGCAGCTTATTAGGGCAAGCCCCGGGAGGGTCCCAGTACTTC
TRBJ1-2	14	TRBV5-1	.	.	CASSLDSYDYGYTF	TGCGCCAGCAGCCTGGACAGTTACGACTATGGCTACACCTTC
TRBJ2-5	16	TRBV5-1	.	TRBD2	CASSMGTSGIQETQYF	TGCGCCAGCAGCATGGGGACTAGCGGGATACAAGAGACCCAGTACTTC
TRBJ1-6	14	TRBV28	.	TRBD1	CASSLDRVNSPLHF	TGTGCCAGCAGTCTAGACAGGGTTAATTCACCCCTCCACTTT
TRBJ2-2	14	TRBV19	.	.	CASSIRSSTGELFF	TGTGCCAGTAGTATCCGGAGTTCCACCGGGGAGCTGTTTTTT
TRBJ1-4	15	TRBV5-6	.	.	CASSLWLETNEKLFF	TGTGCCAGCAGCTTATGGCTTGAAACTAATGAAAAACTGTTTTTT
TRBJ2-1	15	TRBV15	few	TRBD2	CATSRDLAGGREQFF	TGTGCCACCAGCAGAGACCTAGCGGGAGGCCGGGAGCAGTTCTTC
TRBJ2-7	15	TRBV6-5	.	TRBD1	CASSGGTGAFYEQYF	TGTGCCAGCAGCGGGGGGACAGGGGCTTTCTACGAGCAGTACTTC
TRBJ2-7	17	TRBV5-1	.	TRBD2	CASSPTSGGAAYYEQYF	TGCGCCAGCAGCCCGACTAGCGGGGGGGCCGCGTATTACGAGCAGTACTTC
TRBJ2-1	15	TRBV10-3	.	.	CATLVEGAFRIEQFF	TGTGCCACCTTAGTGGAGGGGGCGTTTCGCATTGAGCAGTTCTTC
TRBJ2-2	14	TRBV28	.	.	CASSDPGRTGELFF	TGTGCCAGCAGTGATCCCGGTCGGACCGGGGAGCTGTTTTTT
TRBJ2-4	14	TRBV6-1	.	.	CASRAGTPLDIQYF	TGTGCCAGCAGGGCCGGGACACCCTTAGACATTCAGTACTTC
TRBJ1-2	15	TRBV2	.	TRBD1	CASSVPGQGFYGYTF	TGTGCCAGCAGTGTTCCGGGACAGGGGTTCTATGGCTACACCTTC